This TCR beta chain was recorded in a study of monozygotic twins with inflammatory bowel disease. TCRdb re-called the 5' RACE reads and gives one entry per CDR3 protein, without DNA. The sample totals about 300,000 distinct CDR3 sequences. This CDR3 contains 13 residues. The germline V gene encodes CDR1 SGHTA and CDR2 FQGNSA. The V and J genes are TRBV7-2 and TRBJ2-3; TCRdb selects TRBD1, and the lack of DNA leaves this call unchecked. This TCR derives from a human donor with ulcerative colitis or Crohn's disease, or a healthy co-twin of an affected twin (not recorded which). Sequenced material: blood. The CDR3: CASSLVRGDTQYF.